This T cell receptor (beta chain) appears in the sequencing data of a study of memory CD4+ T cells and cytomegalovirus serostatus. Study context: This sample comes from healthy Belgian adults, eight or nine CMV seropositive, approximately 22 seronegative.

Trimming removed 0 bases at V and 2 bases at J, with 6 bases between. This CDR3 is 14 amino acids long. Germline CDR1 and CDR2: SGHRS and YFSETQ. Study-wide points: Repertoires predicted CMV serostatus with median bootstrapped AUC of about 0.96.

Profiled with immunoSEQ multiplex PCR; TCRdb holds only in-frame clones, not every one. The table has approximately 60,000 clones, about 81% seen once; the top ten hold more than 0.85%. A remark on this clone: Antigen unknown.

The sort gate was single viable CD3+CD4+CD8-CD45RO+ cells for memory CD4+ T cells. CD4+ T cells were isolated by positive magnetic selection. Sequencing was performed on memory CD4+ T cells from blood. The chain has TRBV5-1 and TRBJ1-5; D possibly corresponds to TRBD1 (6 bases). This clonotype originated in an adult in good health and CMV-seronegative. CDR3: CASSLEGGNQPQHF. CDR3 nucleotides: TGCGCCAGCAGCTTGGAGGGGGGCAATCAGCCCCAGCATTTT.